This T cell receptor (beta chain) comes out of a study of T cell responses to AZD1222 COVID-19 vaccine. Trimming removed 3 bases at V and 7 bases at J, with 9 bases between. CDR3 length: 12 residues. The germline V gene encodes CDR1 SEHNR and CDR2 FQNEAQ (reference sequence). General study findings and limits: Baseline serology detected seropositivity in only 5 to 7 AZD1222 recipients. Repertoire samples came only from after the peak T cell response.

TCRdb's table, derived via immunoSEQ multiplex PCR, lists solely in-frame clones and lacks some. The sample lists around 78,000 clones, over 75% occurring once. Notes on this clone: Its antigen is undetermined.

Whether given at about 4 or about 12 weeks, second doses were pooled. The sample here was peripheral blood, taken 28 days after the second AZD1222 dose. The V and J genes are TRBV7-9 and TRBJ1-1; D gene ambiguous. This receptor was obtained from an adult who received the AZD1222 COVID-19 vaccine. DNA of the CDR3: TGTGCCAGCAGCTTCGGCGGTGATGAAGCTTTCTTT. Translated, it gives CASSFGGDEAFF.